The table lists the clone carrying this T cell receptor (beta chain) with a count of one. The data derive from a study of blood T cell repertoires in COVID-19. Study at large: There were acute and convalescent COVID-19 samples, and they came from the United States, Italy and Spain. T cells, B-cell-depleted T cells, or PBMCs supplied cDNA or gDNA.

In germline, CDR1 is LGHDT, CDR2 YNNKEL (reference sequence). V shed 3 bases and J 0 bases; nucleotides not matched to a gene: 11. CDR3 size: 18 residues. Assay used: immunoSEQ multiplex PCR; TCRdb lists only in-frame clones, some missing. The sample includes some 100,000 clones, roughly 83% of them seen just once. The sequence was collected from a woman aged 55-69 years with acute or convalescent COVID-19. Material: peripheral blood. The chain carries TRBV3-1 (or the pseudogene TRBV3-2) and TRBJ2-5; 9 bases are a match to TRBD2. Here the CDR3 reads CASSHAVVAGGYQETQYF. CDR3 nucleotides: TGTGCCAGCAGCCACGCGGTTGTGGCGGGGGGGTACCAAGAGACCCAGTACTTC.